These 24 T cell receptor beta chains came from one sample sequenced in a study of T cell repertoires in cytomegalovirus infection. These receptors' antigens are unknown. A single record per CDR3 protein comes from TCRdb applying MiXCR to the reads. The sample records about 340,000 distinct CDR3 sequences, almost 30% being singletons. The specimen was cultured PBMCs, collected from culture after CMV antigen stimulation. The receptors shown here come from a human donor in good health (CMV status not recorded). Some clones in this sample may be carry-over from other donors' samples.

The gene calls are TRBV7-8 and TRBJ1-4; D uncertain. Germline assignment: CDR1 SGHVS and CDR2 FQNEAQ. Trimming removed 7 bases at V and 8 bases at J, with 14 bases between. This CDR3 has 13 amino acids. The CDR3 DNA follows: TGTGCCAGCATGGAGGGCCTTGACGAAAAACTGTTTTTT. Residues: CASMEGLDEKLFF.

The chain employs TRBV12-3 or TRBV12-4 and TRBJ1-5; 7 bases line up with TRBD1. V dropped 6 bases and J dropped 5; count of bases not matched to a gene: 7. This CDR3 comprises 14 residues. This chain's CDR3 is CASSGTASYQPQHF. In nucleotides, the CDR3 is TGTGCCAGCAGCGGGACAGCCTCTTATCAGCCCCAGCATTTT.

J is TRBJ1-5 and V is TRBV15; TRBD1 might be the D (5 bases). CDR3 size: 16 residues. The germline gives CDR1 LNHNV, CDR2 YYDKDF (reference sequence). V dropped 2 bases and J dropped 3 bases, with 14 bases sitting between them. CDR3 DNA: TGTGCCACCAGCAGAAACCCCCTGGGGACCAATCAGCCCCAGCATTTT. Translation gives CATSRNPLGTNQPQHF.

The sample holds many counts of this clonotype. The CDR3 DNA sequence: TGTGCCAGCAGTTTACCAGGGTCCAATCAGCCCCAGCATTTT. Its translation: CASSLPGSNQPQHF. The chain links TRBV12-3 or TRBV12-4 to TRBJ1-5, with D perhaps TRBD1 (5 bases). V shed 2 bases and J shed 3 bases, with 8 bases lying between them. This CDR3 spans 14 amino acids.

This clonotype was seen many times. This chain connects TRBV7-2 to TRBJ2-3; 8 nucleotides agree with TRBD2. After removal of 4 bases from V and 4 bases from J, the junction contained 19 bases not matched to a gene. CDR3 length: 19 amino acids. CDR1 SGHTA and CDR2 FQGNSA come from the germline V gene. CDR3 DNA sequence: TGTGCCAGCAGCTCTATCCCAGGGTTTGGGACTAGTCTCTCAGATACGCAGTATTTT. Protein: CASSSIPGFGTSLSDTQYF.

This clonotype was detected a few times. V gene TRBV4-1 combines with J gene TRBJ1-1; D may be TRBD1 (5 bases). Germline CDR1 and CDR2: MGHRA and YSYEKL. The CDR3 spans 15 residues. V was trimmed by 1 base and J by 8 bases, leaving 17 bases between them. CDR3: CASSQGGTLRPEAFF. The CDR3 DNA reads TGCGCCAGCAGCCAAGGAGGGACCTTGCGCCCCGAAGCTTTCTTT.

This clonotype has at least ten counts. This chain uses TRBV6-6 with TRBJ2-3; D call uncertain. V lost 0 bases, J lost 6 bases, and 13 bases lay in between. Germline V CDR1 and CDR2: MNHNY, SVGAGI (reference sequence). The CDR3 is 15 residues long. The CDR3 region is CASSYSRQRLDTQYF. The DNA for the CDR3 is TGTGCCAGCAGTTACTCGAGGCAGAGACTGGATACGCAGTATTTT.

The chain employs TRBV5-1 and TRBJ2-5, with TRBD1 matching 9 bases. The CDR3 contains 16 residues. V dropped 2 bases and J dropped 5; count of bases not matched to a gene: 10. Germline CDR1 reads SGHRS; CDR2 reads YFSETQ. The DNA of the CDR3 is TGCGCCAGCAGCTTCATTGGACAGGGGTTTGGGGAGACCCAGTACTTC. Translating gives CASSFIGQGFGETQYF.

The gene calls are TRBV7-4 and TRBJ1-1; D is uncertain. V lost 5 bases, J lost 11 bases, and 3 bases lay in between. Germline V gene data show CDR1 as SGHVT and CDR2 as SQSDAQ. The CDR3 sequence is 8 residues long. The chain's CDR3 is CASSPAFF. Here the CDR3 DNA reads TGTGCCAGCAGCCCTGCTTTCTTT.

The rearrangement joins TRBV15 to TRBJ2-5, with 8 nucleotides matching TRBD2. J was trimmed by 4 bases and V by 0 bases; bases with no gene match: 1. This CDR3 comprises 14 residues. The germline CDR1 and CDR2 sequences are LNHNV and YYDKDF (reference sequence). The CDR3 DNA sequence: TGTGCCACCAGCAGAGAGGCGGGGGGAGAGACCCAGTACTTC. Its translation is CATSREAGGETQYF.

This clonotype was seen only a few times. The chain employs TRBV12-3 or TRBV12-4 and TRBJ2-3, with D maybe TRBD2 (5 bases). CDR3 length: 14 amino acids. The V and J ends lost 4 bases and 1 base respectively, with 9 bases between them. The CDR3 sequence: CASSSGIGTDTQYF. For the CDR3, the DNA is TGTGCCAGCAGTTCCGGGATAGGCACAGATACGCAGTATTTT.

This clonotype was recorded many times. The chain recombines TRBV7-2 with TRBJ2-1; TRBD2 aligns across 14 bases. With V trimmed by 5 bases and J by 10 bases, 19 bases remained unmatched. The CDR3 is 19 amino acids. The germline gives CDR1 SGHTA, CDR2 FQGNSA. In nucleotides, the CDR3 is TGTGCCAGCAGCCCCCAATTGACTAGCGGGAGGGCTTTTACAAGGGAGCAGTTCTTC. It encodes CASSPQLTSGRAFTREQFF.

CDR3 sequence: CASSQDLPGTSGNPGHNEQFF. The CDR3, as DNA: TGCGCCAGCAGCCAAGATCTACCCGGGACTAGCGGGAATCCTGGCCACAATGAGCAGTTCTTC. The rearrangement joins TRBV4-1 to TRBJ2-1, with 13 bases fitting TRBD2. V lost 0 bases, J lost 5 bases, and 16 bases stayed unmatched. The CDR3 covers 21 residues. Germline values: CDR1 MGHRA, CDR2 YSYEKL.

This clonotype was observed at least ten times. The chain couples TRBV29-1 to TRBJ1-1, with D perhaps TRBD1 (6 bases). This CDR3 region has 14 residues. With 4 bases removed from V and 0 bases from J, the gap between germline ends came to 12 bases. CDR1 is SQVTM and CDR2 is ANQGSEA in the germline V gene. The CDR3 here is CSVGQATMNTEAFF. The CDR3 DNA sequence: TGCAGCGTTGGACAGGCGACCATGAACACTGAAGCTTTCTTT.

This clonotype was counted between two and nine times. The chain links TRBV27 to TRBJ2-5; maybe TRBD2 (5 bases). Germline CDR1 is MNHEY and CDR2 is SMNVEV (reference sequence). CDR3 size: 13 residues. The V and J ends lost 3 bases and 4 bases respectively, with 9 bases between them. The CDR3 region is CASSFFEGETQYF. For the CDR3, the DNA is TGTGCCAGCAGTTTTTTTGAGGGAGAGACCCAGTACTTC.

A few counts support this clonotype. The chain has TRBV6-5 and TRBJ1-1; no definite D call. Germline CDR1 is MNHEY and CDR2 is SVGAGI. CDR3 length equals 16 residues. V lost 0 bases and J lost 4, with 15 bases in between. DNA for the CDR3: TGTGCCAGCAGTTACTCGGGGTCGGCGGCAAGCACTGAAGCTTTCTTT. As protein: CASSYSGSAASTEAFF.

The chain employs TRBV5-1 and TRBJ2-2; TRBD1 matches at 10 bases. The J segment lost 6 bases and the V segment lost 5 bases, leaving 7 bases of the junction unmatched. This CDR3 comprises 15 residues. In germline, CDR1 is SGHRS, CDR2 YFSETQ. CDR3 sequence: CASSDGTGESGELFF. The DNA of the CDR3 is TGCGCCAGCAGTGATGGGACAGGGGAGTCCGGGGAGCTGTTTTTT.

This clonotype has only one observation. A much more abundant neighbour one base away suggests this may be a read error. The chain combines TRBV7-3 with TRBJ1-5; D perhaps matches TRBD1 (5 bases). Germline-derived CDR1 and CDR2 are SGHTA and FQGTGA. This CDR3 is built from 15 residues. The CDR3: CASSLEGVSSQPQHF. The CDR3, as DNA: TGTGCCAGCAGCTTAGAAGGGGTTAGCAGTCAGCCCCAGCATTTT.

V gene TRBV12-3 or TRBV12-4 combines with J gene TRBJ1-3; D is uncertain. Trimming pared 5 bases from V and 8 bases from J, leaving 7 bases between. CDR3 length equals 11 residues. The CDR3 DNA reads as TGTGCCAGCAGTCCCTTGGACACCATATATTTT. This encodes CASSPLDTIYF.

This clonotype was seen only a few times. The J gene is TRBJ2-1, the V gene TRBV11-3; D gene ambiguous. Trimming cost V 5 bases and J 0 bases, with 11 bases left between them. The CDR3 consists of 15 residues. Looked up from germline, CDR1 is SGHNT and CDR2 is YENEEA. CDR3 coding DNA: TGTGCCAGCAGCGAGAACAGCCTCTCCTACAATGAGCAGTTCTTC. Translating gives CASSENSLSYNEQFF.

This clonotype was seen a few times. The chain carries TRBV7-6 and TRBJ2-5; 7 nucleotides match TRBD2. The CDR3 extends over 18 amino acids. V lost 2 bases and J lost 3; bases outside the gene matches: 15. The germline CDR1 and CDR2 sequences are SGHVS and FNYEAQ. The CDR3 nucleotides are TGTGCCAGCAGCTTATTACCGGGAGGCGCACTCCGAAAAGAGACCCAGTACTTC. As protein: CASSLLPGGALRKETQYF.

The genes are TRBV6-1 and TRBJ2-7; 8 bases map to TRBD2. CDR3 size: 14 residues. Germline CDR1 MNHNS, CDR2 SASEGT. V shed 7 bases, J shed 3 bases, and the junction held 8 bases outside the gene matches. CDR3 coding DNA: TGTGCCAGCACCCCAAGCGGGGGCAACTACGAGCAGTACTTC. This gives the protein CASTPSGGNYEQYF.

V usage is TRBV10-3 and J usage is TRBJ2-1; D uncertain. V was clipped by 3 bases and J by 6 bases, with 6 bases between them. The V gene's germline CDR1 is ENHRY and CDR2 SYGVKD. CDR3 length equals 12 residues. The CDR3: CAISEVVNEQFF. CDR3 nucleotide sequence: TGTGCCATCAGTGAAGTGGTCAATGAGCAGTTCTTC.

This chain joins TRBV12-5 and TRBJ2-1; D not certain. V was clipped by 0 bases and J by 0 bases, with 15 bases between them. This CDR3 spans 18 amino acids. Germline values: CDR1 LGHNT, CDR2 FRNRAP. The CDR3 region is CASGLVPLLQSSYNEQFF. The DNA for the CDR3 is TGTGCTAGTGGTTTGGTACCCTTGCTACAGAGCTCCTACAATGAGCAGTTCTTC.